This entry is about one TCR beta chain. The sample is drawn from a study of blood T cell repertoires in COVID-19. Study-wide context: Some COVID-19 samples were acute and others convalescent; all came from the United States, Italy and Spain. The cDNA or gDNA used as material had been derived from T cells, B-cell-depleted T cells, or PBMCs.

As handled by the study authors: Counts of nucleated cells, estimated from reference gene primer amplification, were obtained. Clones were read by immunoSEQ multiplex PCR, and TCRdb kept only the in-frame ones, dropping some. The DNA gave D and trimming, while V, J and clone size come from that table. The sample includes 400,000 to 450,000 clones, approximately 90% of them seen just once. Germline V CDR1 and CDR2: SGHVS, FQNEAQ. V lost 7 bases to trimming and J lost 5 bases; unmatched junction nucleotides: 12. The CDR3 sequence is 17 residues long. This clonotype originated in a young man with COVID-19, enrolled during active disease. Sample: peripheral blood. The rearrangement links TRBV7-8 to TRBJ2-5, with 14 bases that match TRBD2. The CDR3 sequence: CASTGTSGRRGEETQYF. CDR3 in DNA: TGTGCCAGCACCGGGACTAGCGGGAGACGAGGGGAGGAGACCCAGTACTTC.